This T cell receptor (beta chain) was documented in a study of siplizumab effects on memory and regulatory T cells. Clones were sequenced by immunoSEQ multiplex PCR, and TCRdb holds only the in-frame ones, with some missing. The table records tens of thousands of clones, 90% to 95% of them present only once. There are 15 residues in the CDR3. Germline V lookup: CDR1 SGHTS, CDR2 YDEGEE. Losses at the gene ends were 7 bases for V and 2 bases for J; bases not matched to a gene: 10. The rearrangement links TRBV5-8 to TRBJ2-5; 8 bases are shared with TRBD1. The sequence was collected from a human donor in good health. Input material: CD8+ T cells sorted from blood. CDR3 sequence (DNA): TGTGCCAGCTCCCTGGCAGGGGGCGGACAAGAGACCCAGTACTTC. Amino acids: CASSLAGGGQETQYF.